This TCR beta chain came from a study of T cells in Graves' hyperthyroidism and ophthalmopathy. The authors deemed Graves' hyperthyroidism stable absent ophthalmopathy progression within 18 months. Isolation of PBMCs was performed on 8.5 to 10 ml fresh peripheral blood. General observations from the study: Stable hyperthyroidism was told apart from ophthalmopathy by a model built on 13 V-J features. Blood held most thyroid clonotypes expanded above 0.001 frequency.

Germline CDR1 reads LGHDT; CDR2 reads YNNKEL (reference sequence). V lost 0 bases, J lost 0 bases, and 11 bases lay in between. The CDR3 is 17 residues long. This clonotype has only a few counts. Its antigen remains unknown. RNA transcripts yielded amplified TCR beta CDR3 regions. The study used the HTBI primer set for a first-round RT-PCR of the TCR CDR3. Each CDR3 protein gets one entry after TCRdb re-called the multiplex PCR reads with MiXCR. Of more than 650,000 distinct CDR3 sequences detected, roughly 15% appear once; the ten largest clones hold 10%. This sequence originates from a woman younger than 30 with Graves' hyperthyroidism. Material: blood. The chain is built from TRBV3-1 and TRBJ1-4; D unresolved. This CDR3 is CASSQDGSFSTNEKLFF. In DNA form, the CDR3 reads TGTGCCAGCAGCCAAGATGGCAGTTTCTCAACTAATGAAAAACTGTTTTTT.